The source of this T cell receptor (beta chain) is a study of shared T cell receptors in the human thymus. Per the germline V gene, CDR1 is MGHDK and CDR2 is SYGVNS. The CDR3 is 15 amino acids. Trimming stripped 6 bases from V and 1 base from J, with 15 bases between. Clones were read by immunoSEQ multiplex PCR, and TCRdb kept only the in-frame ones, dropping some. This sample has 450,000 to 650,000 clones, with more than 75% found just once. These data are also associated with another study on human thymus T cells. According to that study: From resections taken during corrective heart surgery, the thymus tissue was obtained.

This rearrangement joins TRBV25-1 to TRBJ1-1; D is uncertain. This receptor was obtained from a boy under two years old with a congenital heart defect. The material sequenced was thymocytes. The CDR3 DNA is TGTGCCAGCAGGTCAGCCCTCCAGGAGAACACTGAAGCTTTCTTT. As protein: CASRSALQENTEAFF.